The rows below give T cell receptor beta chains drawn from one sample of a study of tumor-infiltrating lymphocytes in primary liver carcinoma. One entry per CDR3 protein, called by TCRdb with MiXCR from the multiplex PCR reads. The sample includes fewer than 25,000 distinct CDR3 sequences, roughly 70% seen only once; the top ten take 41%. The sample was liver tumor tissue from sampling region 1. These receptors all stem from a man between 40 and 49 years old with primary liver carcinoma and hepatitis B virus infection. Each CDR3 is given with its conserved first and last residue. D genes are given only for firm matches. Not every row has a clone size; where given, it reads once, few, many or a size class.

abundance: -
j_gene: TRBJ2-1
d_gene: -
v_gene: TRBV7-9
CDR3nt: TGTGCCATCAGCTTACGTCTAGCAGGAGAGGTAGAAGGCAATGAGCAGTCCTTC
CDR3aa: CAISLRLAGEVEGNEQSF

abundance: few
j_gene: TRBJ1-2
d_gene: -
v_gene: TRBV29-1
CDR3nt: TGCGGCGTTAGAGTCAACTACACTGGCTACACCTTC
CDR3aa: CGVRVNYTGYTF

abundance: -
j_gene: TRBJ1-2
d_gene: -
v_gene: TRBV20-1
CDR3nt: TGCAGTGTCCAGACACACCAAGCGGATGGCTACACCTTC
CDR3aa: CSVQTHQADGYTF

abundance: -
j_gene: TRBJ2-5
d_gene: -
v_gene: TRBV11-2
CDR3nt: TGTGCCAGTAACTTAACAGCAGTGGGCTCGGGGGAGACCCAGTACTTC
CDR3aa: CASNLTAVGSGETQYF

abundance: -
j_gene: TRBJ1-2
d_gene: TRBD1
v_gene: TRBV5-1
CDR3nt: TGCGTCAGCAGGTTGGACAGGAACTATGGCTACATCTTC
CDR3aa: CVSRLDRNYGYIF

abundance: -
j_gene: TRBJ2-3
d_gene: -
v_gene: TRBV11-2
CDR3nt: -
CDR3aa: CASCASTDTQYF

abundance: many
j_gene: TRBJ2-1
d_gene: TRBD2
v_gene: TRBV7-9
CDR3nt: TGTGCCAGCAGCTTAGACAGGACTAGCGCAGGTCACAATGAGCAGTTCTTC
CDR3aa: CASSLDRTSAGHNEQFF

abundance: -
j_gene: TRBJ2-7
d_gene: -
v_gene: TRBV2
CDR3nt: TGTGTCAGCAGTGATCACAGGGCGGTCTCCTACGAGCAGTACTTC
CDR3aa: CVSSDHRAVSYEQYF

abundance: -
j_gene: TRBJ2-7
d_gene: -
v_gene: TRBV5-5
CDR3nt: TGCGCCAGCAGCTTTAATCCAGGGGGGGAGCGGTACTTC
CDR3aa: CASSFNPGGERYF

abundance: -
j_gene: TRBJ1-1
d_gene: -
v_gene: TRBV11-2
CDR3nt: TGTACCAGCAGCTTATTGCCAGGGGCTAAAGCTTTCTTT
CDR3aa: CTSSLLPGAKAFF

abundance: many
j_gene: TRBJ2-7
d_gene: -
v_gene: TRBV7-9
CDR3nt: TGTGCCAGCGGCTGGACAGATTACGAGCAGTACTTC
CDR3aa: CASGWTDYEQYF

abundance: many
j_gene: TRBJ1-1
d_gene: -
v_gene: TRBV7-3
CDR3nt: TGTGCCAGCAGCTATGGAACAGGGAGTGAAGCTTTCTTT
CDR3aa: CASSYGTGSEAFF

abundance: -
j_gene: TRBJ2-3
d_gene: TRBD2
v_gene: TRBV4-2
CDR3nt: TGTGCCAGCAGCCAATTGGCGCTTCTTGCGGGAGCGACGGATACGCAGTATTTT
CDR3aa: CASSQLALLAGATDTQYF

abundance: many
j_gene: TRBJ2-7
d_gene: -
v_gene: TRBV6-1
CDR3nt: TGTGCCAGCAGTTCACAGCGGAGCTCCTACGAGCAGTACTTC
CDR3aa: CASSSQRSSYEQYF

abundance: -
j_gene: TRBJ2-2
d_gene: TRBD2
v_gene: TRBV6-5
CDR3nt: TGTGCCAGCAGTATATTAACTAGCGGGAGACCCGGGGGGCTGTCTTTT
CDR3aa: CASSILTSGRPGGLSF

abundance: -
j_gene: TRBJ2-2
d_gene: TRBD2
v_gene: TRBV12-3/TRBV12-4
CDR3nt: TGTGCCATCTCCCCTCACACTAGCGGGAGAGGATTTATCGGGGAGCTGTTTTTT
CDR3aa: CAISPHTSGRGFIGELFF

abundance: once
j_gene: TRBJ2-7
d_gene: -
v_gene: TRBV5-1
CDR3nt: TGCGCCAGCAGCTTGGATGGCGGCGGCGCGGGACAGTCCTACGAGCAGTACTTC
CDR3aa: CASSLDGGGAGQSYEQYF

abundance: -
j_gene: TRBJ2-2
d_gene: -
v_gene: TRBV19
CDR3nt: TGTGCCAGTAGTATTTCTCCAAGGTCCCGGGAGCTGTTTTTT
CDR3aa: CASSISPRSRELFF

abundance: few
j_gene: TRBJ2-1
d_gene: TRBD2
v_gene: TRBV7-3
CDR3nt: TGTGCCAGCAGCTCCTGTACTAGCGGGACGAGCTCCTACAATGAGCAGTTCTTC
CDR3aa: CASSSCTSGTSSYNEQFF

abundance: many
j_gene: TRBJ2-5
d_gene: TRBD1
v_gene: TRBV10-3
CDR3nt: TGTGCCATCAAGGGACAGGGACCCCAAGAGACCCAGTACTTC
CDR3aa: CAIKGQGPQETQYF

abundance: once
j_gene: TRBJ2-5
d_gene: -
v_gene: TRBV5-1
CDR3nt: TGCGCCAGCAGCTTGGGGGCTAGTGGGATGCGAGAGACCCAGTACTTC
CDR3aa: CASSLGASGMRETQYF

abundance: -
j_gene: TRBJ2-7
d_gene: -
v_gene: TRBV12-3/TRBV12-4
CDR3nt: TGCGCCTGCAGTATGGGGCCAGGGGGGTCCTACGTGCAGTACTTC
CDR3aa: CACSMGPGGSYVQYF

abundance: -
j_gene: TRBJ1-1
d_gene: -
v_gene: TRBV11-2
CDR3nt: TGTGCCAGCACTTGTGGCAGGATGAATACTGAAGCTTTCTTT
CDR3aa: CASTCGRMNTEAFF

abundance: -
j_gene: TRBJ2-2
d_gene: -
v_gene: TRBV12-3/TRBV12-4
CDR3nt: TGTGCCAGCACTTTAAGGGTTAAGACCGGGGGGCTGTTTTTT
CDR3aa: CASTLRVKTGGLFF

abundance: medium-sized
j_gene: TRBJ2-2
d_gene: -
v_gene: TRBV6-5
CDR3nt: TGTGCCAGCAGTTACGCCCAGAGCACCGGGGAGCTGTTTTTT
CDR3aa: CASSYAQSTGELFF

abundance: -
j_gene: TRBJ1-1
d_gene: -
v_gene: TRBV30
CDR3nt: TGTGCATGGAGTGTACATGTGGGGACTGAAGCTTTCTTT
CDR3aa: CAWSVHVGTEAFF

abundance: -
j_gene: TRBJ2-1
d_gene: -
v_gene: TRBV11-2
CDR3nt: TGTGCGAGCAGCCCCTCCCTCAATGAGCAATTCTTC
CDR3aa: CASSPSLNEQFF

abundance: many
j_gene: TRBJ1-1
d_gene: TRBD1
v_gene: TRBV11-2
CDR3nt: TGTGCCAGCAGCCGGACAGGGGCGGGAACTGAAGCTTTCTTT
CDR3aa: CASSRTGAGTEAFF

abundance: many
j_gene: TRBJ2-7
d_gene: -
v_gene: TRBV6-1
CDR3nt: TGTGCCAGCAACCCCTCTGGCGGGGCCAACTACGAGCAGTACTTC
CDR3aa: CASNPSGGANYEQYF

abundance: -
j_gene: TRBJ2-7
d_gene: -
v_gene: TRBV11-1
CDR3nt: TGTGCCATTAGTTCGAAAGTTTACGAGCAGTACTTC
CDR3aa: CAISSKVYEQYF

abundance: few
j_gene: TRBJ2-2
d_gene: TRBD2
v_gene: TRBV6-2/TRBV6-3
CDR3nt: TGTGCCAACAGTACGGGACTAGCGGACACCGGGGGGCTGTTTTTT
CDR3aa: CANSTGLADTGGLFF

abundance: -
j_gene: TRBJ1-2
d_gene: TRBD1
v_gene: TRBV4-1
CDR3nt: TGCGCCAGCAGCCAAGGGGACAGGAATTATGGCAACACTTTC
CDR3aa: CASSQGDRNYGNTF

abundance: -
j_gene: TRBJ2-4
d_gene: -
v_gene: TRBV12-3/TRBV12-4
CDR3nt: TGTGCCAGCAGTTTATGGGGTGGGACGGACTTAGCCAAAAACATCCAGTACTTC
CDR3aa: CASSLWGGTDLAKNIQYF

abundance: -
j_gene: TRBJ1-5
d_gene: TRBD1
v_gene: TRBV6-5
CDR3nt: TGTGCCAGCAGTAGGGACAGAAATCAGCTCCAACATTTT
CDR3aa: CASSRDRNQLQHF

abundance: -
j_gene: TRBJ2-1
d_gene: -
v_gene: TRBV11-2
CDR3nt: TGTGCCGGCAGCTCAGAGCTCCTAGCTGGAATGAATGAGCAATTCTTC
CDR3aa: CAGSSELLAGMNEQFF

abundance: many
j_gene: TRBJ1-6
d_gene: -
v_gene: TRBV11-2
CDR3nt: TGTGCCAGCAGCTTAGACCCGGGGGCCAATTCACCCCTCCACTTT
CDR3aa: CASSLDPGANSPLHF

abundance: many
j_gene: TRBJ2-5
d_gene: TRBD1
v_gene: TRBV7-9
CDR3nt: TGTGCCAGCACCGCGACAGGGTCTTGGGCCCAGTACTTC
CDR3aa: CASTATGSWAQYF

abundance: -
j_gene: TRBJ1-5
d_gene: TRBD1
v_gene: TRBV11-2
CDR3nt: TGTGTCAGCAGCTTAAGGGGGCTCGATCAGCCTCAGCATTTT
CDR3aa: CVSSLRGLDQPQHF

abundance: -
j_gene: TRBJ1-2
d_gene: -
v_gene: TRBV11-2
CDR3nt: TGTGCCAGCATCCCTCCCGGAAGAGTCAACTATGGCTACATCTTC
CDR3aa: CASIPPGRVNYGYIF

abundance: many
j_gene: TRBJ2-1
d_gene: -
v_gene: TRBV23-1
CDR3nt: TGCGCCAGCAGTCAAAGGGAGAATGAGCAGTTCTTC
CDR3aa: CASSQRENEQFF

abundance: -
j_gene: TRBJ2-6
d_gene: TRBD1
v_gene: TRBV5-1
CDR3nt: TGTGCCAGCAGCTTGGTCGGACAGGTAGGTGGGGCCAACGTCCTGACTTTC
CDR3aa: CASSLVGQVGGANVLTF

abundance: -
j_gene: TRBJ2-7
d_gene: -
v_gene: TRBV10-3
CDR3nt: TGTGTAACCAGTGAGTCGTCGCAGCAAACCTACGAGCAGTACTTC
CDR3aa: CVTSESSQQTYEQYF

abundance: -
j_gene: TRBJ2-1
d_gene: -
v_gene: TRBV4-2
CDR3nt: TGTGCCAGTAGCCTAGAGCACAACGACAATGAGCAGTTCTTC
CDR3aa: CASSLEHNDNEQFF

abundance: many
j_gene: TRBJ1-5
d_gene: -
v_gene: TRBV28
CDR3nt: TGTGCCAGCAGTATTGAACCGGGGAGCAATCAGCCCCAGCATTTT
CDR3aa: CASSIEPGSNQPQHF

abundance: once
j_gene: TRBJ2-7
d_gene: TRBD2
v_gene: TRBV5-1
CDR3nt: TGCGCCAGCAGCTTGGAGACTAGCGGGCCCGATAGGCTCTACGAGCAGTATTTC
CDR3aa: CASSLETSGPDRLYEQYF

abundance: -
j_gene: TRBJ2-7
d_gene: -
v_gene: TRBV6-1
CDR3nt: TGTGCCAGCATTGAAGGGGGGGCATTAGCCTACGAGCAGTACTTC
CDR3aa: CASIEGGALAYEQYF

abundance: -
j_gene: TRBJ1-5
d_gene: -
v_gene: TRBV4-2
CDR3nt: TGTGCCGGCAGTCAAGTGGCGCTTCCAGCGGGAGCGACAGATACGCAGCATTTT
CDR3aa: CAGSQVALPAGATDTQHF

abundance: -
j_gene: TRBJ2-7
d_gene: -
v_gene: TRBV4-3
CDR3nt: TGCGCTAGCAGCCAAAATCGGGAGACTGCCTACGAACAGTACTTC
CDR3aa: CASSQNRETAYEQYF

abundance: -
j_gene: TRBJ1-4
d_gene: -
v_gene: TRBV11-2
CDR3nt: TGTGCCAGCAGCAAGACTCCAGGAGGAACAAATGAAAAACCGTCCTTT
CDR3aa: CASSKTPGGTNEKPSF

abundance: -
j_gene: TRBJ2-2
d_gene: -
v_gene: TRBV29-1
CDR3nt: TGCAGCATTGCCCTGACAGCGAACACCGGAGAGCTGTTTTTT
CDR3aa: CSIALTANTGELFF